These 16 T cell receptor beta chains were all obtained from the same sample, sequenced in a study of T cell responses to AZD1222 COVID-19 vaccine. Produced via immunoSEQ multiplex PCR; TCRdb's table is partial and in-frame only. This sample has 100,000 to 150,000 clones, with over 90% found just once. The specimen was peripheral blood, collected on day 0 of AZD1222 vaccination. These receptors were collected from an adult in good health.

This chain connects TRBV6-1 to TRBJ2-4; D might be TRBD1 or TRBD2, each matching 5 bases. This CDR3 has 14 amino acids. In germline, CDR1 is MNHNS, CDR2 SASEGT. The V gene lost 2 bases and the J gene lost 7 bases, with 12 bases spanning the gap. The CDR3 coding sequence is TGTGCCAGCAGTGAAATTGGGGGTATTAACATTCAGTACTTC. It translates to CASSEIGGINIQYF.

This rearrangement joins TRBV7-8 to TRBJ1-3; TRBD1 is a possible D gene (6 bases). The germline V gene encodes CDR1 SGHVS and CDR2 FQNEAQ. CDR3 length: 15 amino acids. The ends were cut back, 1 base at V and 3 bases at J, with 10 bases in the middle. This CDR3 is CASSLEDRRGNTIYF. As DNA, the CDR3 is TGTGCCAGCAGCTTAGAGGACAGACGTGGAAACACCATATATTTT.

In this sample, this clone turned up a few times. V usage is TRBV6-1 and J usage is TRBJ2-2; D assignment may be TRBD1 or TRBD2 (8 bases each). The length of the CDR3 is 19 residues. Germline V gives CDR1 MNHNS, CDR2 SASEGT. The V end lost 3 bases, the J end lost 6 bases, and 26 bases lay between the germline ends. The CDR3 protein is CASSDSGTGGFFRAGELFF. The CDR3 DNA reads TGTGCCAGCAGTGATAGCGGGACAGGAGGTTTTTTTCGGGCCGGGGAGCTGTTTTTT.

The V gene is TRBV18, the J gene TRBJ1-4; D gene ambiguous. Trimming removed 4 bases at V and 3 bases at J, with 18 bases between. Looked up from germline, CDR1 is KGHSH and CDR2 is LQKENI. The CDR3 contains 17 residues. The CDR3 nucleotides read TGTGCCAGCTCACTACTCGGTCCCTACGAGGCTAATGAAAAACTGTTTTTT. Encoded protein: CASSLLGPYEANEKLFF.

The V gene is TRBV30, the J gene TRBJ2-7; 13 bases align to TRBD2. The CDR3 contains 14 residues. Germline V lookup: CDR1 GTSNPN, CDR2 SVGIG (reference sequence). The J segment lost 5 bases and the V segment lost 4 bases, leaving 5 bases of the junction unmatched. As DNA, the CDR3 is TGTGCCTGGATTCGGACTAGCGGGAGTAACGAGCAGTACTTC. This encodes CAWIRTSGSNEQYF.

The chain links TRBV7-2 to TRBJ1-6; no definite D call. The V gene's germline CDR1 is SGHTA and CDR2 FQGNSA. CDR3 size: 13 residues. V gave up 2 bases and J gave up 8 bases, with 7 bases separating them. The CDR3 sequence is CASSLIVHSPLHF. In DNA form, the CDR3 reads TGTGCCAGCAGCTTAATCGTCCATTCACCCCTCCACTTT.

This clone was found once. The J gene is TRBJ1-2, the V gene TRBV5-6, with unresolved D. Germline V gene lookup returns CDR1 SGHDT and CDR2 YYEEEE. CDR3 length: 13 amino acids. The V end lost 1 base, the J end lost 2 bases, and 6 bases lay between the germline ends. The CDR3 sequence: CASSLTANYGYTF. In nucleotides, the CDR3 is TGTGCCAGCAGCTTGACAGCAAACTATGGCTACACCTTC.

V and J are TRBV27 and TRBJ1-5; 10 nucleotides align to TRBD1. V lost 8 bases and J lost 3; bases outside the gene matches: 10. This CDR3 is built from 16 residues. Germline V gene data show CDR1 as MNHEY and CDR2 as SMNVEV (reference sequence). The CDR3: CASRPGGTGANQPQHF. CDR3 in DNA: TGTGCCAGCCGACCTGGGGGGACAGGGGCCAATCAGCCCCAGCATTTT.

This chain connects TRBV15 to TRBJ2-7; a weak D match, TRBD2 (5 bases). V was trimmed by 1 base and J by 0 bases, leaving 7 bases between them. Looked up from germline, CDR1 is LNHNV and CDR2 is YYDKDF (reference sequence). The CDR3 totals 14 residues. The DNA of the CDR3 is TGTGCCACCAGCAGAGGTAGCGCCTCCTACGAGCAGTACTTC. This encodes CATSRGSASYEQYF.

The chain links TRBV7-9 to TRBJ1-2, with 9 nucleotides matching TRBD1. The germline CDR1 and CDR2 sequences are SEHNR and FQNEAQ (reference sequence). J was trimmed by 8 bases and V by 5 bases; bases with no gene match: 12. The CDR3 length is 15 residues. The CDR3 sequence is CASSLQGAGVFGYTF. CDR3 DNA: TGTGCCAGCAGCCTACAGGGGGCTGGAGTATTCGGCTACACCTTC.

This chain links TRBV6-2 or TRBV6-3 with TRBJ2-3, with D tentatively TRBD1 (5 bases). The CDR3 contains 17 residues. V gave up 0 bases and J gave up 2 bases, with 15 bases separating them. Germline V gives CDR1 MNHEY, CDR2 SVGEGT. This chain's CDR3 is CASSYSRTRPNTDTQYF. CDR3 nucleotides: TGTGCCAGCAGTTACTCGAGGACACGACCAAACACAGATACGCAGTATTTT.

The chain links TRBV6-2 or TRBV6-3 to TRBJ1-5, with 7 bases fitting TRBD1. With V trimmed by 4 bases and J by 5 bases, 2 bases remained unmatched. Germline CDR1 MNHEY, CDR2 SVGEGT. CDR3 size: 13 residues. CDR3 sequence: CASSLTGHQPQHF. In DNA, the CDR3 is TGTGCCAGCAGTTTGACAGGGCATCAGCCCCAGCATTTT.

CDR3 in amino acids: CASSPTGDEQYF. In nucleotides, the CDR3 is TGTGCCAGCAGCCCCACAGGGGACGAGCAGTACTTC. The V gene is TRBV5-4, the J gene TRBJ2-7; TRBD1 matches 7 bases. The germline V gene has CDR1 SGHNT and CDR2 YYREEE (reference sequence). CDR3 length equals 12 residues. V shed 4 bases and J 5 bases; nucleotides not matched to a gene: 3.

This rearrangement joins TRBV30 to TRBJ1-2, with TRBD1 as a possible D gene (5 bases). The CDR3 has 16 residues. Germline-derived CDR1 and CDR2 are GTSNPN and SVGIG (reference sequence). Deletions cut 3 bases from V and 3 bases from J, with 20 bases between. CDR3 bases: TGTGCCTGGAGAACCCCCGGGCCTGGGGCGTACTATGGCTACACCTTC. Translation gives CAWRTPGPGAYYGYTF.

The rearrangement uses TRBV6-5 and TRBJ1-5; the D gene is possibly TRBD1 (6 bases). Germline V CDR1 and CDR2: MNHEY, SVGAGI. With 6 bases removed from V and 9 bases from J, the gap between germline ends came to 18 bases. The CDR3 spans 14 residues. This CDR3 is CASSRGQGQAPQHF. In DNA form, the CDR3 reads TGTGCCAGCAGCAGGGGACAAGGGCAAGCGCCCCAGCATTTT.

The count of this clone is one. The chain is built from TRBV4-1 and TRBJ1-1; D call uncertain. In germline, CDR1 is MGHRA, CDR2 YSYEKL. The CDR3 has 13 residues. Trimming stripped 4 bases from V and 6 bases from J, with 12 bases between. DNA for the CDR3: TGCGCCAGCAGCCCGACCGACCTTTCTGAAGCTTTCTTT. This codes for CASSPTDLSEAFF.